Sequencing of this T cell receptor beta chain was carried out in a study of T cell responses to AZD1222 COVID-19 vaccine. This CDR3 contains 15 residues. V lost 0 bases and J lost 6; bases outside the gene matches: 5. Germline V gene sequence: CDR1 LGHDT, CDR2 YNNKEL (reference sequence). TCRdb's copy holds only in-frame clones and misses some; the assay was immunoSEQ multiplex PCR. Of 95,000 to 100,000 clones listed, roughly nine tenths are singletons. Here the sequenced sample was peripheral blood, taken on day 0 of AZD1222 vaccination. The source is an adult in good health. This chain joins TRBV3-1 (or the pseudogene TRBV3-2) and TRBJ1-5; 7 bases are shared with TRBD1. CDR3 protein: CASSQDWQGVQPQHF. In DNA, the CDR3 is TGTGCCAGCAGCCAAGATTGGCAGGGGGTTCAGCCCCAGCATTTT.